A single sample gave rise to the 17 T cell receptor beta chains below, sequenced in a study of Graves' ophthalmopathy and Graves' hyperthyroidism. The authors amplified TCR beta CDR3 regions, and they did so from RNA transcripts for repertoire sequencing. After a first-round RT-PCR with HTBI primers, a second-round multiplex PCR was run. In TCRdb, the multiplex PCR reads were re-called with MiXCR into one record per CDR3 protein. In the table there are 170,000 or so distinct CDR3 sequences, 35% to 50% of which are singletons. Material: peripheral blood. The receptors shown here come from a young man with Graves' ophthalmopathy.

This clonotype was seen ten or more times. V is TRBV27 and J is TRBJ1-5; D gene unclear. This CDR3 has 16 amino acids. The V end was cut by 4 bases, the J end by 4 bases, with 17 bases between. The germline V gene encodes CDR1 MNHEY and CDR2 SMNVEV (reference sequence). For the CDR3, the DNA is TGTGCCAGCAGTTCAGGAGGCCTCTCGGGAAATCAGCCCCAGCATTTT. It specifies CASSSGGLSGNQPQHF.

This clonotype was seen ten or more times. The V call is TRBV11-1, the J call TRBJ1-1; D is undetermined. The germline gives CDR1 SGHAT, CDR2 FQDESV (reference sequence). This CDR3 spans 13 amino acids. Trimming removed 7 bases from V and 1 base from J, with 10 bases in between. The CDR3 spells CASTSAANTEAFF. In DNA form, the CDR3 reads TGTGCCAGCACCTCTGCGGCGAACACTGAAGCTTTCTTT.

This clonotype was detected a few times. The V call is TRBV6-2 or TRBV6-3, the J call TRBJ1-5, with 7 bases aligning to TRBD1. The J segment lost 6 bases and the V segment lost 6 bases, leaving 8 bases of the junction unmatched. Looked up from germline, CDR1 is MNHEY and CDR2 is SVGEGT. CDR3 length: 14 amino acids. The CDR3 DNA sequence: TGTGCCAGCAGAGACAGGGTACGCGTTCAGCCCCAGCATTTT. Translated, it gives CASRDRVRVQPQHF.

This clonotype was counted ten times or more. A junction boundary mismatches the germline segment, possibly from a read error. The chain recombines TRBV4-2 with TRBJ2-7; D gene unclear. This CDR3 has 12 residues. From germline, CDR1 is LGHNA and CDR2 YNFKEQ. This CDR3 reads CANSQGSYEQYF. The CDR3 bases are TGTGCCAACAGCCAAGGATCCTACGAGCAGTACTTC.

This clonotype was seen ten or more times. V is TRBV18 and J is TRBJ1-1, with a weak D call TRBD1 (6 bases). The germline V gene encodes CDR1 KGHSH and CDR2 LQKENI. The CDR3 loop spans 15 amino acids. V lost 3 bases and J lost 5, with 16 bases in between. As DNA, the CDR3 is TGTGCCAGCTCACCTCAAGGGGGGAGGGAGACTGAAGCTTTCTTT. This encodes CASSPQGGRETEAFF. Looking up the rest from reference TRBV18 and TRBJ1-1 gives the full variable domain: NAGVMQNPRHLVRRRGQEARLRCSPMKGHSHVYWYRQLPEEGLKFMVYLQKENIIDESGMPKERFSAEFPKEGPSILRIQQVVRGDSAAYFCASSPQGGRETEAFFGQGTRLTVV.

This clonotype was observed at least ten times. This chain uses TRBV28 with TRBJ2-7; 9 nucleotides agree with TRBD2. The germline CDR1 and CDR2 sequences are MDHEN and SYDVKM. The CDR3 contains 14 residues. The ends lost 11 bases at V and 3 bases at J; junction bases unmatched: 11. CDR3: CASLRLAGVYEQYF. CDR3 DNA sequence: TGTGCCTCCCTCCGGTTAGCGGGAGTCTACGAGCAGTACTTC.

This clonotype was detected ten times or more. The chain combines TRBV7-8 with TRBJ2-6; D gene unclear. V gave up 5 bases and J gave up 0 bases, with 8 bases separating them. CDR3 size: 15 residues. The germline gives CDR1 SGHVS, CDR2 FQNEAQ. CDR3 in amino acids: CASSPPNSGANVLTF. The CDR3 DNA sequence: TGTGCCAGCAGCCCCCCAAACTCTGGGGCCAACGTCCTGACTTTC.

This chain connects TRBV19 to TRBJ1-2; D is undetermined. The germline CDR1 and CDR2 sequences are LNHDA and SQIVND (reference sequence). The CDR3 has 13 amino acids. The germline V and J ends were trimmed by 0 bases and 8 bases, with 10 bases remaining between them. CDR3: CASSIDERRGYTF. DNA for the CDR3: TGTGCCAGTAGTATAGATGAGCGGCGGGGCTACACCTTC.

This clonotype has at least ten counts. This chain links TRBV28 with TRBJ2-7; tentatively, D is TRBD2 (5 bases). The CDR3 runs 15 residues. The V end lost 5 bases, the J end lost 4 bases, and 18 bases lay between the germline ends. Germline V gene sequence: CDR1 MDHEN, CDR2 SYDVKM. This chain's CDR3 is CASSPIAGVEYEQYF. CDR3 coding DNA: TGTGCCAGCAGTCCTATCGCGGGCGTAGAATACGAGCAGTACTTC.

This clonotype occurred many times. V and J are TRBV20-1 and TRBJ2-5; 10 bases are shared with TRBD2. The germline V gene encodes CDR1 DFQATT and CDR2 SNEGSKA (reference sequence). The CDR3 covers 18 residues. V gave up 2 bases and J gave up 1 base; unmatched junction bases: 13. CDR3 coding DNA: TGCAGTGCTAGAAACCTAGCGGGAGACATCTGGGTCCAAGAGACCCAGTACTTC. Translating it yields CSARNLAGDIWVQETQYF.

This clonotype was seen ten or more times. The chain is built from TRBV27 and TRBJ1-2; 7 bases map to TRBD1. Germline trimming cut 6 bases from V and 3 bases from J; bases unmatched to any gene: 7. Germline V lookup: CDR1 MNHEY, CDR2 SMNVEV (reference sequence). CDR3 length equals 14 residues. Written as DNA, the CDR3 is TGTGCCAGCAGCCTGACAGGGAGGGACTATGGCTACACCTTC. As protein: CASSLTGRDYGYTF.

This clonotype appeared once. The chain has TRBV6-1 and TRBJ1-1; D is unresolved. Germline CDR1 MNHNS, CDR2 SASEGT. Between the trimmed V and J ends, which lost 3 bases and 0 bases, there was a span of 8 bases. This CDR3 contains 14 residues. The CDR3: CASSDRFVNTEAFF. CDR3 DNA: TGTGCCAGCAGTGACAGGTTTGTGAACACTGAAGCTTTCTTT.

This clonotype turned up a few times. The genes are TRBV12-3 or TRBV12-4 and TRBJ1-1; D gene uncertain. The CDR3 is made up of 14 amino acids. V dropped 5 bases and J dropped 3 bases, with 13 bases sitting between them. The CDR3 loop reads CASSPGLPDTEAFF. CDR3 DNA sequence: TGTGCCAGCAGTCCCGGCCTACCGGACACTGAAGCTTTCTTT.

This clonotype was seen at least ten times. V gene TRBV20-1 combines with J gene TRBJ2-5; D gene unclear. V lost 1 base and J lost 2, with 14 bases in between. This CDR3 has 15 residues. Germline V lookup: CDR1 DFQATT, CDR2 SNEGSKA (reference sequence). The CDR3 region is CSARAPGRRQETQYF. CDR3 coding DNA: TGCAGTGCTAGAGCCCCCGGACGAAGGCAAGAGACCCAGTACTTC.

The chain uses TRBV27 and TRBJ1-6, with D unclear. Germline V gene sequence: CDR1 MNHEY, CDR2 SMNVEV (reference sequence). The CDR3 runs 13 residues. V dropped 10 bases and J dropped 9 bases, with 16 bases sitting between them. CDR3 DNA: TGTGCCACCATGGGCCTACCCGGTTCACCCCTCCACTTT. It encodes CATMGLPGSPLHF.

This clonotype was seen more than once but under ten times. This chain joins TRBV7-2 and TRBJ2-5; D is perhaps TRBD2 (7 bases). CDR1 and CDR2 from the germline V gene are SGHTA and FQGNSA. The CDR3 runs 14 residues. V dropped 5 bases and J dropped 6 bases, with 16 bases sitting between them. The DNA of the CDR3 is TGTGCCAGCAGCCCTAGAAGGGGGGGACAGACCCAGTACTTC. Translated: CASSPRRGGQTQYF.

This clonotype has at least ten counts. This chain links TRBV6-5 with TRBJ1-2, with 8 bases identical to TRBD1. This CDR3 has 11 amino acids. The V gene's germline CDR1 is MNHEY and CDR2 SVGAGI. DNA for the CDR3: TGTGAGACAGGGGCCAACTATGGCTACACCTTC. Encoded protein: CETGANYGYTF.